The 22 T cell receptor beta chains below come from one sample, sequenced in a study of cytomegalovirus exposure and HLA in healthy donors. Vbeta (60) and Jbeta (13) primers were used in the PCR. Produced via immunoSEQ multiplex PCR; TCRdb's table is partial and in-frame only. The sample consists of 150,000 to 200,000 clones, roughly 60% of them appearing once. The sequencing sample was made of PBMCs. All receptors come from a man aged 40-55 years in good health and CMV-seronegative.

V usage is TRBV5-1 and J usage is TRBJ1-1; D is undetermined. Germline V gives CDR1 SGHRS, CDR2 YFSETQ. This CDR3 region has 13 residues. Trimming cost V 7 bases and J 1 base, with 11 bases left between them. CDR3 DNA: TGCGCCAGCTGTAACCGGGAGAACACTGAAGCTTTCTTT. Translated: CASCNRENTEAFF.

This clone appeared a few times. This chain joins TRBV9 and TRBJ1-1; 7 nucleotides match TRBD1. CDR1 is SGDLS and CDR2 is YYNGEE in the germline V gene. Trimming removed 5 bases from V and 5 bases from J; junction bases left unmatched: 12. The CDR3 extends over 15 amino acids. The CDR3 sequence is CASSTILQGRTEAFF. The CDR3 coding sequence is TGTGCCAGCAGTACCATCCTACAGGGGCGGACTGAAGCTTTCTTT.

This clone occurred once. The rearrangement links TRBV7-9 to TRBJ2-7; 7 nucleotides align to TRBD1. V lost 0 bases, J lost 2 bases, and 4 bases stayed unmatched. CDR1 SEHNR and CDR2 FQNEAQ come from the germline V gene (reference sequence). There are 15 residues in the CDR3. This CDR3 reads CASSLASGGPYEQYF. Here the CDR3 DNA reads TGTGCCAGCAGCTTAGCGTCAGGGGGACCCTACGAGCAGTACTTC. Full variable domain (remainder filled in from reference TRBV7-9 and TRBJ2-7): DTGVSQNPRHKITKRGQNVTFRCDPISEHNRLYWYRQTLGQGPEFLTYFQNEAQLEKSRLLSDRFSAERPKGSFSTLEIQRTEQGDSAMYLCASSLASGGPYEQYFGPGTRLTVT.

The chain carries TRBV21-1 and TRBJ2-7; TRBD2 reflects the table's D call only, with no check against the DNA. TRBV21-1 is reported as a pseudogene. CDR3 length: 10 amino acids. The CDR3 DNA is TGTGCCAGCAGTAGCTACGAGCAGTACTTC. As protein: CASSSYEQYF.

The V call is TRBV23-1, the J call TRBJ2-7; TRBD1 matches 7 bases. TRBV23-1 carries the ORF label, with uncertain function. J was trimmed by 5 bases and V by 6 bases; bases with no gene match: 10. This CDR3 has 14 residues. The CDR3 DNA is TGCGCCAGCAGCCTACAGGGGCCCCCCCACGAGCAGTACTTC. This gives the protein CASSLQGPPHEQYF.

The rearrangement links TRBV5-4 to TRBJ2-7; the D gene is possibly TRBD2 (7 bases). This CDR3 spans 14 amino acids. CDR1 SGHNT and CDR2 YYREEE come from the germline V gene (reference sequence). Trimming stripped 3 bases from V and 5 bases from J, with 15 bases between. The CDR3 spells CASSWRGRAHEQYF. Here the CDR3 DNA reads TGTGCCAGCAGCTGGAGGGGGAGGGCCCACGAGCAGTACTTC.

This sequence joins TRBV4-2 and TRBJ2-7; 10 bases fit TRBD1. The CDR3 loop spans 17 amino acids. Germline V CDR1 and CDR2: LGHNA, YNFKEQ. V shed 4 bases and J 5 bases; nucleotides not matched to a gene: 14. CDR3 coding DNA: TGTGCCAGCAGCCCGGAACCACGTGGACAGGGGGTCGACGAGCAGTACTTC. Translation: CASSPEPRGQGVDEQYF.

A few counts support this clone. CDR3 amino acids: CAIAGGGEQYF. CDR3 sequence (DNA): TGTGCCATCGCGGGGGGGGGAGAGCAGTACTTC. J is TRBJ2-7 and V is TRBV10-3, with 9 bases fitting TRBD2. Germline V gene lookup returns CDR1 ENHRY and CDR2 SYGVKD. The length of the CDR3 is 11 residues. The V gene end was trimmed by 8 bases and the J gene end by 7 bases; junction bases not matched to a gene: 3.

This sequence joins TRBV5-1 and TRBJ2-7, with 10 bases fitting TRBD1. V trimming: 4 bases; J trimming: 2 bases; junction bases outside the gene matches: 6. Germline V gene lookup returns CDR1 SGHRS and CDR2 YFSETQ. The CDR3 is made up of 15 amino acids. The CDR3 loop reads CASSVDGTGAYEQYF. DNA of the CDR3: TGCGCCAGCAGCGTGGACGGGACAGGGGCCTACGAGCAGTACTTC.

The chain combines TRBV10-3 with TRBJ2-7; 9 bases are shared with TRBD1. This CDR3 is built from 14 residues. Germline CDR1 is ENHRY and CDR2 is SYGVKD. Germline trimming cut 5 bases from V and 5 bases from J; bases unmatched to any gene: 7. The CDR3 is CAISSTGGEDEQYF. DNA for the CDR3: TGTGCCATCAGTTCGACAGGGGGTGAGGACGAGCAGTACTTC.

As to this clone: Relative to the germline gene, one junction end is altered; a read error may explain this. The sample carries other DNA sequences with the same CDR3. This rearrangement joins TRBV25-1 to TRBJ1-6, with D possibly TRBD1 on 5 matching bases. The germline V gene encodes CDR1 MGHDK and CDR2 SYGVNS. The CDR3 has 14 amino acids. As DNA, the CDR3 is TGCGCCAGCAGTGAGGTAGGGGCGGTTTCACCCCTCCACTTT. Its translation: CASSEVGAVSPLHF.

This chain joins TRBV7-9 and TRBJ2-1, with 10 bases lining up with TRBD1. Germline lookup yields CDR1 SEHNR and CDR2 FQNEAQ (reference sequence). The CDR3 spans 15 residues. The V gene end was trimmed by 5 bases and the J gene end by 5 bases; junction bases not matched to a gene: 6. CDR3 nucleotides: TGTGCCAGCAGCCCCCGGGACAGGGGAGACAATGAGCAGTTCTTC. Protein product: CASSPRDRGDNEQFF.

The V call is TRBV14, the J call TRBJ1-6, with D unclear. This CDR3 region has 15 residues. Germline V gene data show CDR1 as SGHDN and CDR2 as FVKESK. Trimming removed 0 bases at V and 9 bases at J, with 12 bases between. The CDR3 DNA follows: TGTGCCAGCAGCCAAGATCTTACATCGGGTTCACCCCTCCACTTT. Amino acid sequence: CASSQDLTSGSPLHF.

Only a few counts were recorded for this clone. The CDR3 bases are TGCGCCAGCAGCCTGACTAGCGGGGGACCCACAGATACGCAGTATTTT. Translated: CASSLTSGGPTDTQYF. J is TRBJ2-3 and V is TRBV5-1; 12 nucleotides line up with TRBD2. This CDR3 spans 16 amino acids. CDR1 and CDR2 from the germline V gene are SGHRS and YFSETQ. V was clipped by 4 bases and J by 2 bases; unmatched bases: 5.

Here the CDR3 DNA reads TGTGCCAGCAGTTACCAGGGAACATCTAACTATGGCTACACCTTC. Amino acids: CASSYQGTSNYGYTF. The genes are TRBV6-5 and TRBJ1-2; D may be TRBD1 (5 bases). Deletions cut 2 bases from V and 0 bases from J, with 10 bases between. There are 15 residues in the CDR3. Germline V CDR1 and CDR2: MNHEY, SVGAGI.

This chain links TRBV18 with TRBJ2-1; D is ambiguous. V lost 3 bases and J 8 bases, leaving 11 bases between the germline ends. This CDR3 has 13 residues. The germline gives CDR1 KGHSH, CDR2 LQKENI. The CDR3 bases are TGTGCCAGCTCACCGGGCCTAACAGATGAGCAGTTCTTC. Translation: CASSPGLTDEQFF.

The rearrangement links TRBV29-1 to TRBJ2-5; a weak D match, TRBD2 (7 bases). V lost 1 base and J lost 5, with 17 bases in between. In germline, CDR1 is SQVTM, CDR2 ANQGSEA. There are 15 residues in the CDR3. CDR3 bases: TGCAGCGTTGAAGTTCTGAAAGGGGGGGTGGAGACCCAGTACTTC. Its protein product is CSVEVLKGGVETQYF.

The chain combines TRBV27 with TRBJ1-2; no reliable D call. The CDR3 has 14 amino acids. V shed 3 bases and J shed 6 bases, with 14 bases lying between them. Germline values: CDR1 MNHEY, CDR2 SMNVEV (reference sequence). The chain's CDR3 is CASSFGGRVNGYTF. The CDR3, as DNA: TGTGCCAGCAGTTTTGGAGGTCGCGTTAATGGCTACACCTTC.

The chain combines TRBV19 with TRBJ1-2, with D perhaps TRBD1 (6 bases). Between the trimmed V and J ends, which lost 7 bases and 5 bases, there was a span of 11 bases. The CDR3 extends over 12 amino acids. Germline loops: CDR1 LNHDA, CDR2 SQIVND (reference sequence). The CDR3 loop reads CASTLGQYGYTF. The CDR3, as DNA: TGTGCCAGTACCCTCGGACAGTATGGCTACACCTTC.

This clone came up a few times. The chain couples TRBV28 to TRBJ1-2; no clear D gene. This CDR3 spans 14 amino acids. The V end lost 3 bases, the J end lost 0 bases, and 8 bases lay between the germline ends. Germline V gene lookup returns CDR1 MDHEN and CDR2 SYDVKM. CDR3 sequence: CASSFAGANYGYTF. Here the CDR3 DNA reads TGTGCCAGCAGTTTCGCCGGGGCTAACTATGGCTACACCTTC.

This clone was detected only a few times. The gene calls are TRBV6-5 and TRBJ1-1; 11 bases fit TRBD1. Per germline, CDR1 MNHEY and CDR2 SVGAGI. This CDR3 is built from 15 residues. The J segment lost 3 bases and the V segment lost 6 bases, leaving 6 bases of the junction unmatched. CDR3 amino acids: CASSRTGGAYTEAFF. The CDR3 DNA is TGTGCCAGCAGCCGGACAGGGGGCGCGTACACTGAAGCTTTCTTT.

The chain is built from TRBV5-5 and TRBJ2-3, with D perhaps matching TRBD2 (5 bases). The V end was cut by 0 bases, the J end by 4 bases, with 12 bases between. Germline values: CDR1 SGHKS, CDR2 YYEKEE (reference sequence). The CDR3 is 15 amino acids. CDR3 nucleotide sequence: TGTGCCAGCAGCTTGGCCCCTAGCACGGCAGATACGCAGTATTTT. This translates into CASSLAPSTADTQYF.